This TCR beta chain originates from a study of control samples from healthy donors and cancer patients. V lost 5 bases to trimming and J lost 0 bases, with 13 bases between them. The CDR3 is 16 residues long. Germline CDR1 MNHEY, CDR2 SMNVEV (reference sequence). Clones were read by immunoSEQ multiplex PCR, and TCRdb kept only the in-frame ones, dropping some. The sample carries some 100,000 clones, 75% to 90% recorded once. The receptor was derived from a man aged 25 to 40 in good health. The sample taken for sequencing was blood. The rearrangement links TRBV27 to TRBJ2-2; the D is unclear. The CDR3 here is CASSTFRQTNTGELFF. In nucleotides, the CDR3 is TGTGCCAGCAGTACTTTTCGGCAGACGAACACCGGGGAGCTGTTTTTT.